Sequencing of this TCR beta chain was carried out in a study of blood T cell repertoires in COVID-19. Whole-study context: PBMCs, B-cell-depleted T cells, or T cells were the source of the cDNA or gDNA that made up the material.

TCRdb's copy holds only in-frame clones and misses some; the assay was immunoSEQ multiplex PCR. The sample includes 60,000 to 70,000 clones, more than 60% of them seen just once. V lost 0 bases to trimming and J lost 5 bases; unmatched junction nucleotides: 4. The CDR3 extends over 15 amino acids. Germline CDR1 reads SGDLS; CDR2 reads YYNGEE. This clonotype was sampled from a woman in her 70s with acute or convalescent COVID-19. This sequence joins TRBV9 and TRBJ1-4; 7 bases line up with TRBD1. Sequenced material: peripheral blood. The DNA of the CDR3 is TGTGCCAGCAGCGTAGCTAGACAGGGAAATGAAAAACTGTTTTTT. It codes for CASSVARQGNEKLFF.